The subject of this entry is one T cell receptor beta chain. Clones were sequenced by immunoSEQ multiplex PCR, and TCRdb holds only the in-frame ones, with some missing. The sample consists of around 50,000 clones, roughly 95% of them appearing once. The data were taken from a study of technical replicates of blood from a few donors. There are 14 residues in the CDR3. Trimming cost V 7 bases and J 2 bases, with 13 bases left between them. Germline V gives CDR1 LNHDA, CDR2 SQIVND (reference sequence). This TCR was recovered from a human donor in good health. This sequence joins TRBV19 and TRBJ2-3; D may be TRBD2 (7 bases). The sample consisted of T cells isolated from PBMCs. CDR3 DNA: TGTGCCAGTACTAGGGGGAGGGCCACAGATACGCAGTATTTT. This codes for CASTRGRATDTQYF.